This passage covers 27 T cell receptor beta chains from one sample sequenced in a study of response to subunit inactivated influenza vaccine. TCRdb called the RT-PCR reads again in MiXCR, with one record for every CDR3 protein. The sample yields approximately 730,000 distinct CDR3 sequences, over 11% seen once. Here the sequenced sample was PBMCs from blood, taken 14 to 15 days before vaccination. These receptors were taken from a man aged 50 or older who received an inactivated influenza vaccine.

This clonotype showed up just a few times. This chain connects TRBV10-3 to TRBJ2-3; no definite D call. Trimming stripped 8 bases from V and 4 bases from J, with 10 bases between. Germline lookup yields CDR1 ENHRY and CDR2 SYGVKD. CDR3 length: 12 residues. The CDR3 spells CAIGNLADTQYF. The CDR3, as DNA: TGTGCCATCGGGAATTTGGCAGATACGCAGTATTTT.

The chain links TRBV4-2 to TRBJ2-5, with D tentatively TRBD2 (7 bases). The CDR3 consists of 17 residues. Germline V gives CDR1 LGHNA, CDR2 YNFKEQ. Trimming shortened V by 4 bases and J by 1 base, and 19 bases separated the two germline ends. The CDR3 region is CASSRLEGGGLQETQYF. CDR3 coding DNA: TGTGCCAGCAGCCGCTTAGAGGGCGGGGGCCTCCAAGAGACCCAGTACTTC.

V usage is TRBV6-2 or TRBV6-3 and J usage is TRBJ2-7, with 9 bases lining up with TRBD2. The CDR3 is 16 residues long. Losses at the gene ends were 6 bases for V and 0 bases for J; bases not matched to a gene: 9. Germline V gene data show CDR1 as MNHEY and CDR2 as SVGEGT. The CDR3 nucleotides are TGTGCCAGCAGACGATCTAGCGGGGTAAGCTCCTACGAGCAGTACTTC. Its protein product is CASRRSSGVSSYEQYF.

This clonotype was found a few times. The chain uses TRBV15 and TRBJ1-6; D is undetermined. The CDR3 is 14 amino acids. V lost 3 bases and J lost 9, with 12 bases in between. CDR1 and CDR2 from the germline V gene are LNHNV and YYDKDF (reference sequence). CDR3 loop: CATSRDSKVSPLHF. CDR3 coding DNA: TGTGCCACCAGCAGGGACTCAAAAGTTTCACCCCTCCACTTT.

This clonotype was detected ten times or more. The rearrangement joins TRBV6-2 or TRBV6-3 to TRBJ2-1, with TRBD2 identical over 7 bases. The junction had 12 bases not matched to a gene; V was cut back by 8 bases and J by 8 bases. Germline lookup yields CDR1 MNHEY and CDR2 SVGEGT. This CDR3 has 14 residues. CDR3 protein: CASQRLGGRDEQFF. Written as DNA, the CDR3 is TGTGCCAGCCAGAGACTAGGTGGGAGGGATGAGCAGTTCTTC.

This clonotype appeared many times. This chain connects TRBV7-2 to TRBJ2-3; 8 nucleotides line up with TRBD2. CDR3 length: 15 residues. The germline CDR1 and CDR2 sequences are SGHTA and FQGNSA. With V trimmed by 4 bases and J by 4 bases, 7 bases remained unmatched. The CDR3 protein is CASSSLAGSPDTQYF. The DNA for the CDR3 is TGTGCCAGCAGCTCCTTAGCGGGAAGTCCAGATACGCAGTATTTT.

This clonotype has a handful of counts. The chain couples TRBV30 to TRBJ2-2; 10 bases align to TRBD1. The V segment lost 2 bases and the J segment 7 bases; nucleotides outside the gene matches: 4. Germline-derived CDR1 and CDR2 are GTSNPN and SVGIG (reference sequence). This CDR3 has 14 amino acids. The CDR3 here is CAWSKDRGYGELFF. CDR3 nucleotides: TGTGCCTGGAGTAAGGACAGGGGGTACGGGGAGCTGTTTTTT.

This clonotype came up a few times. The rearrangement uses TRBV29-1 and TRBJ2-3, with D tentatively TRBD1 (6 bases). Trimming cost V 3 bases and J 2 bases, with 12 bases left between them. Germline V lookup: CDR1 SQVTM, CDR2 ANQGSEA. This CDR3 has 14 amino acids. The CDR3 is CSVDLWTDTDTQYF. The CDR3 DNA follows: TGCAGCGTTGACCTCTGGACAGACACAGATACGCAGTATTTT.

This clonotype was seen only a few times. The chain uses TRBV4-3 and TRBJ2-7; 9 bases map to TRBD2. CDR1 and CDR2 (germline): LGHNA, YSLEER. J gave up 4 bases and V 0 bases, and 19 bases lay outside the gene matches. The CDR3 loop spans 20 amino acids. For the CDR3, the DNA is TGCGCCAGCAGCCAAGATCGATGGGTAGCGGGAGCACGACGGATATACGAGCAGTACTTC. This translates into CASSQDRWVAGARRIYEQYF.

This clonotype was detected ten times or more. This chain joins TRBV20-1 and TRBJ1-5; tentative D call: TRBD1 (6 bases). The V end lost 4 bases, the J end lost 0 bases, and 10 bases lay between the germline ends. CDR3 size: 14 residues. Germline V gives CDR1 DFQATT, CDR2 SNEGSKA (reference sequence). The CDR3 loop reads CSAMRGPSNQPQHF. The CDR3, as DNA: TGCAGTGCTATGCGGGGGCCTAGCAATCAGCCCCAGCATTTT.

This CDR3 is CASSVGAFDQETQYF. The CDR3 DNA is TGTGCCAGCAGCGTAGGTGCCTTCGACCAAGAGACCCAGTACTTC. The V gene is TRBV9, the J gene TRBJ2-5; D remains ambiguous. CDR1 SGDLS and CDR2 YYNGEE come from the germline V gene. CDR3 size: 15 residues. V lost 0 bases and J lost 0, with 9 bases in between.

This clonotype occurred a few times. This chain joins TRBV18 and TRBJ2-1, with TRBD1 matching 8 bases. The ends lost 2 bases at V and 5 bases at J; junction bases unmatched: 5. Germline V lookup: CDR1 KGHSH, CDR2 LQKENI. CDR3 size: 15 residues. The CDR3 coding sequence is TGTGCCAGCTCACCATTGGGACAGGCTAACAATGAGCAGTTCTTC. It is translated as CASSPLGQANNEQFF. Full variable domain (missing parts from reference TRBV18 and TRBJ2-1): NAGVMQNPRHLVRRRGQEARLRCSPMKGHSHVYWYRQLPEEGLKFMVYLQKENIIDESGMPKERFSAEFPKEGPSILRIQQVVRGDSAAYFCASSPLGQANNEQFFGPGTRLTVL.

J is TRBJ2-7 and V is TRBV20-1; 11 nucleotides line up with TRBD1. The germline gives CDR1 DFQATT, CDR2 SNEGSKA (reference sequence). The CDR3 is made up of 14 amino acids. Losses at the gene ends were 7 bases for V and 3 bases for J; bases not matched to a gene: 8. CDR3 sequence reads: CSGLRDRGFYEQYF. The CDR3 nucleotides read TGCAGTGGACTAAGGGACAGGGGGTTCTACGAGCAGTACTTC.

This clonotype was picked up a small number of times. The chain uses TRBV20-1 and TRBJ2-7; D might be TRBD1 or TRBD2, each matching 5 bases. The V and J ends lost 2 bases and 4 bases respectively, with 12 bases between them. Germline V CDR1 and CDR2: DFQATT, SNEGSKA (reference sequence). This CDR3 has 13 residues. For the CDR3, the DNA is TGCAGTGCTAGAAGCGGACATCAATACGAGCAGTACTTC. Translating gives CSARSGHQYEQYF.

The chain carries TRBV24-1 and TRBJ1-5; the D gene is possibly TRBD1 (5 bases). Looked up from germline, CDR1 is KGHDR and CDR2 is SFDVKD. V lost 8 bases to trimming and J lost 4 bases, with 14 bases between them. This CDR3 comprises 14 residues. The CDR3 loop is CATKGADSNQPQHF. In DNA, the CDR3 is TGTGCCACCAAAGGGGCGGACTCAAATCAGCCCCAGCATTTT.

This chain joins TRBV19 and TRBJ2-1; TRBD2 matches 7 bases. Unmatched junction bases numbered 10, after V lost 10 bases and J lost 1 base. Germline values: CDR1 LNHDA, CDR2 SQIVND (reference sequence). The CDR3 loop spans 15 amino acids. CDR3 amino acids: CATSGRGQSYNEQFF. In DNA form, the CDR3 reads TGTGCCACTTCAGGGAGGGGTCAGTCCTACAATGAGCAGTTCTTC.

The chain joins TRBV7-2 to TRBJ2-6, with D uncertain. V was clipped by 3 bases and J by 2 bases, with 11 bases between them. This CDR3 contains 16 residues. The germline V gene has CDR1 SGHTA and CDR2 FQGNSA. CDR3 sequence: CASSLSFSPGANVLTF. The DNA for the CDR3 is TGTGCCAGCAGCTTGAGTTTTTCTCCTGGGGCCAACGTCCTGACTTTC.

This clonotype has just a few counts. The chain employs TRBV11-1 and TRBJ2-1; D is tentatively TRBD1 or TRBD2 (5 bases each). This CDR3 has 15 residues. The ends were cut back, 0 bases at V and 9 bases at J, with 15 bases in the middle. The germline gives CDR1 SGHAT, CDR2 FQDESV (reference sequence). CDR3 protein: CASSLAGSGTGEQFF. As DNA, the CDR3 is TGTGCCAGCAGCTTAGCAGGCTCAGGGACGGGTGAGCAGTTCTTC.

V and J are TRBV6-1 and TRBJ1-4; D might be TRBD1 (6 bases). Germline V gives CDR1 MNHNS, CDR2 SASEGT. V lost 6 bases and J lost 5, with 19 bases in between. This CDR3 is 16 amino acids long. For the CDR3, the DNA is TGTGCCAGCAGGACCCTCCGGGGGCAGGGAAATGAAAAACTGTTTTTT. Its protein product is CASRTLRGQGNEKLFF.

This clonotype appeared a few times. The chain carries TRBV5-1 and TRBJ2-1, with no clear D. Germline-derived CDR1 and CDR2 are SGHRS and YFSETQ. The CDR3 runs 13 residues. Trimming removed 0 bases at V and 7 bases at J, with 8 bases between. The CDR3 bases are TGCGCCAGCAGCTTGGTAGCAGTTAATGAGCAGTTCTTC. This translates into CASSLVAVNEQFF. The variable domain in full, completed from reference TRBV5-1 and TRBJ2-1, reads KAGVTQTPRYLIKTRGQQVTLSCSPISGHRSVSWYQQTPGQGLQFLFEYFSETQRNKGNFPGRFSGRQFSNSRSEMNVSTLELGDSALYLCASSLVAVNEQFFGPGTRLTVL.

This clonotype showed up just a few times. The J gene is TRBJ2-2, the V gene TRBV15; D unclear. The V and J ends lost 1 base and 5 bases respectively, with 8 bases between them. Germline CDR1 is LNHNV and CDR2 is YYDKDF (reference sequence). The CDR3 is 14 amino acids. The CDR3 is CATSRVDGTGELFF. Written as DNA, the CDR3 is TGTGCCACCAGCAGAGTGGATGGTACCGGGGAGCTGTTTTTT.

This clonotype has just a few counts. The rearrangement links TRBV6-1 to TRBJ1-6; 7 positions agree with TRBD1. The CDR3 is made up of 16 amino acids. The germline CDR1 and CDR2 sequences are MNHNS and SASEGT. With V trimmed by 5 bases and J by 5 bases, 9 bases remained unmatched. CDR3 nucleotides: TGTGCCAGCAGTATCCAGACAGGGATAAATAATTCACCCCTCCACTTT. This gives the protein CASSIQTGINNSPLHF.

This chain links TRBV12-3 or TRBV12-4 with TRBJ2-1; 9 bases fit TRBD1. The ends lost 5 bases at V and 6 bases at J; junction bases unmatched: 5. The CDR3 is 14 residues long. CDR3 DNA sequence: TGTGCCAGCAGTCCCACGACAGGGGGCAATGAGCAGTTCTTC. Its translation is CASSPTTGGNEQFF.

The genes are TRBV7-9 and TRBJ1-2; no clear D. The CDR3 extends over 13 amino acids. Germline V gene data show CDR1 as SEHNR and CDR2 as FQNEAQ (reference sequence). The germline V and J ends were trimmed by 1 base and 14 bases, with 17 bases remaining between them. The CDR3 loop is CASSLVIELTHTF. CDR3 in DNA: TGTGCCAGCAGCTTAGTAATAGAGCTCACCCATACCTTC.

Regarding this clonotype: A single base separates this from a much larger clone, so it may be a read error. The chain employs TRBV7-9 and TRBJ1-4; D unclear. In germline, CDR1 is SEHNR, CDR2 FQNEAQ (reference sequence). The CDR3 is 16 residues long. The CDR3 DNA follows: TGTGCCAGCAGCTTAGGTGGTCCAGAGAAAAATGATAAACTGTTTTTT. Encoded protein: CASSLGGPEKNDKLFF.

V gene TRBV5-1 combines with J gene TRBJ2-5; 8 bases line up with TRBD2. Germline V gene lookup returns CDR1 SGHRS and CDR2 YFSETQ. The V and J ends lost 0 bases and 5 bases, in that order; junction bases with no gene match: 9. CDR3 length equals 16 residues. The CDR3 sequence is CASSLAVGLVMETQYF. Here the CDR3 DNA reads TGCGCCAGCAGCTTGGCCGTGGGACTAGTTATGGAGACCCAGTACTTC.

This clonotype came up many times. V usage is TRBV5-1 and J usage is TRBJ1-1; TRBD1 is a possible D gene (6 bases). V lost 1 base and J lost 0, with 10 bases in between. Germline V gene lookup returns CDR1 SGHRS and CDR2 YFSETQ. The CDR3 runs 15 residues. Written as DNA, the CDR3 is TGCGCCAGCAGCTTGACAGGGCCGGTGAACACTGAAGCTTTCTTT. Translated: CASSLTGPVNTEAFF. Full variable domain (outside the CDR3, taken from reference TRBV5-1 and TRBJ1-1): KAGVTQTPRYLIKTRGQQVTLSCSPISGHRSVSWYQQTPGQGLQFLFEYFSETQRNKGNFPGRFSGRQFSNSRSEMNVSTLELGDSALYLCASSLTGPVNTEAFFGQGTRLTVV.